Listed here are 16 T cell receptor beta chains from one sample, sequenced in a study of cytomegalovirus exposure and HLA in healthy donors. PCR involved 60 Vbeta and 13 Jbeta primers. The assay was immunoSEQ multiplex PCR, and TCRdb's table has in-frame clones only and misses some. The table has under 150,000 clones, approximately 80% seen once. What was sequenced was PBMCs. These receptors all come from a man between 45 and 60 years old in good health and CMV-seronegative.

The J gene is TRBJ1-2, the V gene TRBV18, with 7 bases fitting TRBD1. CDR3 length equals 15 residues. The V and J ends lost 4 bases and 4 bases, in that order; junction bases with no gene match: 9. Germline CDR1 reads KGHSH; CDR2 reads LQKENI. In DNA, the CDR3 is TGTGCCAGCTCACTTAGCGGGGGACAGCTCTATGGCTACACCTTC. Its protein is CASSLSGGQLYGYTF.

This clone was seen just once. In DNA, the CDR3 is TGTGCCAGCAGCCGAGGGACAATGGATACGCAGTATTTT. Protein sequence: CASSRGTMDTQYF. J is TRBJ2-3 and V is TRBV6-5; D might be TRBD1 (6 bases). Germline V gene sequence: CDR1 MNHEY, CDR2 SVGAGI. V shed 6 bases and J shed 6 bases, with 13 bases lying between them. The CDR3 consists of 13 residues.

Regarding this clone: A junction boundary mismatches the germline segment, possibly from a read error. The V call is TRBV15, the J call TRBJ2-5; D is ambiguous. The CDR3 covers 13 residues. Germline V gene data show CDR1 as LNHNV and CDR2 as YYDKDF (reference sequence). CDR3 sequence: CATSSDEMTHPDF. The DNA of the CDR3 is TGTGCCACCAGCAGTGATGAGATGACACACCCGGACTTC.

The count of this clone is one. V usage is TRBV19 and J usage is TRBJ1-2, with D perhaps matching TRBD1 (5 bases). CDR1 is LNHDA, CDR2 SQIVND, per germline (reference sequence). The CDR3 is 12 amino acids. The germline V and J ends were trimmed by 7 bases and 4 bases, with 10 bases remaining between them. CDR3 protein: CASTRGVYGYTF. CDR3 nucleotides: TGTGCCAGTACTAGGGGTGTCTATGGCTACACCTTC.

This chain connects TRBV7-6 to TRBJ1-1; 8 bases line up with TRBD1. This CDR3 region has 15 residues. Germline assignment: CDR1 SGHVS and CDR2 FNYEAQ. The J segment lost 0 bases and the V segment lost 5 bases, leaving 5 bases of the junction unmatched. CDR3 protein: CASSTQGAVNTEAFF. The CDR3 DNA reads as TGTGCCAGCAGCACCCAGGGGGCTGTGAACACTGAAGCTTTCTTT.

The chain links TRBV10-3 to TRBJ1-2, with unresolved D. CDR1 is ENHRY, CDR2 SYGVKD, per germline. Trimming removed 0 bases from V and 3 bases from J, with 14 bases in between. The CDR3 loop spans 16 amino acids. CDR3 amino acids: CAISESMNPADYGYTF. CDR3 nucleotide sequence: TGTGCCATCAGTGAGTCGATGAACCCCGCGGACTATGGCTACACCTTC.

J is TRBJ1-4 and V is TRBV5-1; the D gene is possibly TRBD1 (5 bases). Looked up from germline, CDR1 is SGHRS and CDR2 is YFSETQ. Deletions cut 2 bases from V and 0 bases from J, with 8 bases between. The CDR3 covers 15 residues. CDR3 in DNA: TGCGCCAGCAGCTTTGACAGCGCAACTAATGAAAAACTGTTTTTT. This encodes CASSFDSATNEKLFF.

The genes are TRBV6-5 and TRBJ1-1; no clear D. Trimming left V 2 bases short and J 0 bases short, with 4 bases between. The germline V gene encodes CDR1 MNHEY and CDR2 SVGAGI. The CDR3 has 13 amino acids. CDR3 sequence: CASSYEMNTEAFF. CDR3 sequence (DNA): TGTGCCAGCAGTTACGAGATGAACACTGAAGCTTTCTTT.

This sequence joins TRBV2 and TRBJ1-1, with TRBD1 matching over 9 bases. Germline V gene data show CDR1 as SNHLY and CDR2 as FYNNEI. The CDR3 runs 15 residues. V lost 6 bases and J lost 6; bases outside the gene matches: 11. CDR3 nucleotide sequence: TGTGCCAGCAGGGTCCGGGGGGGACAGGGTGCTGAAGCTTTCTTT. Translating it yields CASRVRGGQGAEAFF.

This clone has just a few counts. The chain carries TRBV9 and TRBJ1-1, with D perhaps TRBD1 (5 bases). The CDR3 is 15 amino acids. With 4 bases removed from V and 3 bases from J, the gap between germline ends came to 16 bases. The germline gives CDR1 SGDLS, CDR2 YYNGEE. Here the CDR3 reads CASSLGNRGDTEAFF. The CDR3 bases are TGTGCCAGCAGCCTAGGGAATCGGGGGGACACTGAAGCTTTCTTT.

V usage is TRBV6-1 and J usage is TRBJ1-1; D is uncertain. This CDR3 spans 13 amino acids. Germline CDR1 and CDR2: MNHNS and SASEGT. Trimming shortened V by 1 base and J by 6 bases, and 9 bases separated the two germline ends. This CDR3 is CASSEGGWPEAFF. CDR3 in DNA: TGTGCCAGCAGTGAAGGTGGCTGGCCTGAAGCTTTCTTT.

The chain has TRBV7-8 and TRBJ1-5; a weak D match, TRBD1 (6 bases). Germline V gene lookup returns CDR1 SGHVS and CDR2 FQNEAQ. The CDR3 loop spans 14 amino acids. V lost 1 base and J 2 bases, leaving 6 bases between the germline ends. The CDR3 reads CASSLGGRNQPQHF. The DNA of the CDR3 is TGTGCCAGCAGCTTAGGGGGGCGCAATCAGCCCCAGCATTTT.

This clone was counted a single time. The chain is built from TRBV11-2 and TRBJ2-2; D perhaps matches TRBD2 (5 bases). V dropped 1 base and J dropped 6 bases, with 12 bases sitting between them. There are 15 residues in the CDR3. In germline, CDR1 is SGHAT, CDR2 FQNNGV. The CDR3 nucleotides read TGTGCCAGCAGCTTAGTAAGGGAGTGGCCCGGGGAGCTGTTTTTT. It encodes CASSLVREWPGELFF.

The J gene is TRBJ2-6, the V gene TRBV18, with 7 bases identical to TRBD1. Germline lookup yields CDR1 KGHSH and CDR2 LQKENI. The trim removed 2 bases at V and 3 bases at J, leaving 4 bases unmatched. This CDR3 has 16 residues. CDR3 in DNA: TGTGCCAGCTCACCAGCCGGGACAGTTGGGGCCAACGTCCTGACTTTC. The encoded protein is CASSPAGTVGANVLTF.

Concerning this clone: The same CDR3 also results from other DNA sequences found in this sample. The rearrangement joins TRBV18 to TRBJ1-5; D unclear. Germline-derived CDR1 and CDR2 are KGHSH and LQKENI. V was trimmed by 2 bases and J by 7 bases, leaving 12 bases between them. The CDR3 contains 14 residues. The CDR3 DNA reads TGTGCCAGCTCACCAAGTGGAGGGAACCAGCCCCAGCATTTT. As protein: CASSPSGGNQPQHF.

The chain uses TRBV12-5 and TRBJ2-1; D might be TRBD1 (6 bases). Trimming cost V 3 bases and J 10 bases, with 10 bases left between them. From germline, CDR1 is LGHNT and CDR2 FRNRAP. The CDR3 runs 12 residues. CDR3 sequence reads: CASGFDRREQFF. DNA for the CDR3: TGTGCTAGTGGTTTTGACAGGAGGGAGCAGTTCTTC.